This TCR beta chain was documented in a study of blood T cells in healthy people across ages. Study-wide results and limits: A roughly linear fall in TCR beta diversity per million T cells was seen with increasing age.

Collection of roughly 10 milliliters of peripheral blood was performed for each donor. Researchers report isolating at least 7 million PBMCs per sample. Trimming took off 0 bases at V and 6 bases at J, with 15 bases between the two ends. The length of the CDR3 is 15 residues. The germline gives CDR1 MNHEY, CDR2 SMNVEV (reference sequence). Through a sample-barcoded 5' primer and a J-beta primer mix, a second PCR was run for about 6 to 11 cycles. Every sample gave at least 2.5 million paired-end reads containing CDR3. One entry per CDR3 protein results from TCRdb running MiXCR on the 5' RACE reads. The sample has roughly 1.9 million distinct CDR3 sequences, around 40% seen once. A remark on this clonotype: Its specificity is not known.

The TCR was taken from a human donor in good health. J is TRBJ2-7 and V is TRBV27, with D perhaps TRBD2 (5 bases). Sequencing was carried out using blood. The CDR3 sequence: CASSLSTDGELEQYF. CDR3 bases: TGTGCCAGCAGTTTATCGACCGACGGGGAGCTCGAGCAGTACTTC.